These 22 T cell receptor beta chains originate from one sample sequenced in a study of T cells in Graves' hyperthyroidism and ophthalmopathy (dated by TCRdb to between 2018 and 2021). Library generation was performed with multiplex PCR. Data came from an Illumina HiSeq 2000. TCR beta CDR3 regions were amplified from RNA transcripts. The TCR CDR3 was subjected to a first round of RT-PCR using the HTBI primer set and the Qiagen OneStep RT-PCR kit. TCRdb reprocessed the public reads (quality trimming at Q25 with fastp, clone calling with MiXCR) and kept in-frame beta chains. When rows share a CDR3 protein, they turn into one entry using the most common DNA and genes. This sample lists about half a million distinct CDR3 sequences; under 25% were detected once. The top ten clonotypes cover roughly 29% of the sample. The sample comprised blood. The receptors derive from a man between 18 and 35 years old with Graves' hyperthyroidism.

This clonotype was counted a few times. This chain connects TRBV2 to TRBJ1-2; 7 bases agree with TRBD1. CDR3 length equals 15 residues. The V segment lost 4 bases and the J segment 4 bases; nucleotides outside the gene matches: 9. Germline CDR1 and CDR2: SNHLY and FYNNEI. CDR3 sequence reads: CASSAWGQRIYGYTF. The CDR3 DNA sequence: TGTGCCAGCAGTGCCTGGGGACAGAGGATCTATGGCTACACCTTC.

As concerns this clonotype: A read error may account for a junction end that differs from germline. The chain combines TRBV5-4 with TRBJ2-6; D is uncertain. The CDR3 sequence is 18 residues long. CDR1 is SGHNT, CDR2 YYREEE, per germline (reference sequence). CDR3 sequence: CASGLGRPPLSGANVLTF. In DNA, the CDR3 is TGTGCCAGCGGCTTGGGCCGTCCCCCACTCTCTGGGGCCAACGTCCTGACTTTC.

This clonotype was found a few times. The CDR3 DNA is TGTGCCAGCAGTTACTCGGACACTAGCGGGACCGGGGAGCTGTTTTTT. It encodes CASSYSDTSGTGELFF. This chain uses TRBV6-5 with TRBJ2-2; 9 nucleotides line up with TRBD2. After removal of 0 bases from V and 5 bases from J, the junction contained 4 bases not matched to a gene. Per the germline V gene, CDR1 is MNHEY and CDR2 is SVGAGI. The CDR3 length is 16 residues.

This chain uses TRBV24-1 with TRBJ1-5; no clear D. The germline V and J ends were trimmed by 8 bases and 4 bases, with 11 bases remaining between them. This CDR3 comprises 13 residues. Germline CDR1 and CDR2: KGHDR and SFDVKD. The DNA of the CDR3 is TGTGCCACCATAAGAGGGAAGAATCAGCCCCAGCATTTT. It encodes CATIRGKNQPQHF.

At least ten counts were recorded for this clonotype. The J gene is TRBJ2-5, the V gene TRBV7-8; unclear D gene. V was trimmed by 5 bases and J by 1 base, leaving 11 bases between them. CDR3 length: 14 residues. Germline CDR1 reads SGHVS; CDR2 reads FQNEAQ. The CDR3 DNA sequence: TGTGCCAGCAGCGCTGCGGACCTCCAAGAGACCCAGTACTTC. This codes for CASSAADLQETQYF.

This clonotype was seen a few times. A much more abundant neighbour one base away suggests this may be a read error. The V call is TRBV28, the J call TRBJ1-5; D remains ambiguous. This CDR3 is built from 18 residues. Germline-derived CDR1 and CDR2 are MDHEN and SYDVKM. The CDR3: CASIKRTPLGSFNRPQHF. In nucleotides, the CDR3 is TGTGCCAGCATCAAAAGGACCCCACTCGGGTCTTTCAATCGGCCCCAGCATTTT.

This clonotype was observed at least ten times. Written as DNA, the CDR3 is TGTGCCGCAGCCCGGGACAGGGGGCGGGAGACCCAGTACTTC. Its translation: CAAARDRGRETQYF. This chain joins TRBV6-1 and TRBJ2-5; 12 nucleotides agree with TRBD1. The CDR3 sequence is 14 residues long. From germline, CDR1 is MNHNS and CDR2 SASEGT. J gave up 5 bases and V 11 bases, and 9 bases lay outside the gene matches.

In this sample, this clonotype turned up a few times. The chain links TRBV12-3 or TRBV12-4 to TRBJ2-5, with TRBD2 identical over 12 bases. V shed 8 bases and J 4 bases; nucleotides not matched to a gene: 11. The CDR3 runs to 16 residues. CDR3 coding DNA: TGTGCCAGCCTTAGGTCTAGCGGGGGGGCCGGAGAGACCCAGTACTTC. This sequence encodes CASLRSSGGAGETQYF.

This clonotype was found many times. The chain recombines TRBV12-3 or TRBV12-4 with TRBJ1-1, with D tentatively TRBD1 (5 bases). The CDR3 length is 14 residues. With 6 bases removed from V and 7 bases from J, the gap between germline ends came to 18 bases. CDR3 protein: CASRPQEGMNEAFF. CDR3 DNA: TGTGCCAGCAGACCCCAGGAGGGGATGAATGAAGCTTTCTTT.

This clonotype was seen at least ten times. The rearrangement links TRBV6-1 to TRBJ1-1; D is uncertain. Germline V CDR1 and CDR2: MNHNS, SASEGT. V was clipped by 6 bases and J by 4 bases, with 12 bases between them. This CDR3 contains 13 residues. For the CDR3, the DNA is TGTGCCAGCAGCCCTACGTGGGGCACTGAAGCTTTCTTT. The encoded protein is CASSPTWGTEAFF.

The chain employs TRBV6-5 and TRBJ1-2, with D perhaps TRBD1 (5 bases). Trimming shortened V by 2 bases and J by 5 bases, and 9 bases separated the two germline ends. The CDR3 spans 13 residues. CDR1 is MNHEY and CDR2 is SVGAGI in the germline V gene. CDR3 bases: TGTGCCAGCAGTTACCTCGGGGCTTATGGCTACACCTTC. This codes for CASSYLGAYGYTF.

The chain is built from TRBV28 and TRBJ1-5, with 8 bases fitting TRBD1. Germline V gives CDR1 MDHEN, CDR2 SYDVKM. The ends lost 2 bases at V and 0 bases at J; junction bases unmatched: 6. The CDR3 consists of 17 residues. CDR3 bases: TGTGCCAGCAGTTTACAAGACAGGGGACATAGCAATCAGCCCCAGCATTTT. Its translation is CASSLQDRGHSNQPQHF.

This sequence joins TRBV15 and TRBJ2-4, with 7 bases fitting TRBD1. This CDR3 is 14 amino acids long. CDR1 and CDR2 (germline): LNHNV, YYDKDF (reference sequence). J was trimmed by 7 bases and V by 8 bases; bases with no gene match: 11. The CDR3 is CATCKDRASNIQYF. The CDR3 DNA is TGTGCCACCTGCAAAGACAGGGCTAGCAACATTCAGTACTTC.

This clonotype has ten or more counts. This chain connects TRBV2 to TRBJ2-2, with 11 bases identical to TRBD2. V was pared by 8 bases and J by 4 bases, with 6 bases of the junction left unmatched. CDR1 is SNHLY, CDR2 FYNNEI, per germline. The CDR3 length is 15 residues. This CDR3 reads CASELAGGITGELFF. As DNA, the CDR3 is TGTGCCAGCGAGCTAGCGGGGGGCATCACCGGGGAGCTGTTTTTT.

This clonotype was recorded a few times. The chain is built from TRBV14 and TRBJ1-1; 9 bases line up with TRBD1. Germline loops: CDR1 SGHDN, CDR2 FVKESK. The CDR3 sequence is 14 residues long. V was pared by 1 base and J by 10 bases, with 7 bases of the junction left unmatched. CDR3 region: CASSQVPRQGVAFF. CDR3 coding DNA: TGTGCCAGCAGCCAAGTGCCCAGACAGGGGGTAGCTTTCTTT.

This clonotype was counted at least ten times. The CDR3 spells CASSHRQGSGPAGETQYF. As DNA, the CDR3 is TGCGCCAGCAGCCACCGACAGGGATCGGGACCCGCCGGAGAGACCCAGTACTTC. The chain links TRBV4-1 to TRBJ2-5; TRBD1 agrees at 7 bases. Germline loops: CDR1 MGHRA, CDR2 YSYEKL. The CDR3 contains 18 residues. Trimming took 3 bases from V and 4 from J; bases not matched to a gene: 17.

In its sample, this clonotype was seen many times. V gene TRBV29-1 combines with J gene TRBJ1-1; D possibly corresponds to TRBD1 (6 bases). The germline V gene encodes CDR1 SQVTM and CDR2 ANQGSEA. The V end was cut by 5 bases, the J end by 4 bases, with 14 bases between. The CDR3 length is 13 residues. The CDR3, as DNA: TGCAGCGTTCATCAGGGGAGCAGCACTGAAGCTTTCTTT. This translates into CSVHQGSSTEAFF.

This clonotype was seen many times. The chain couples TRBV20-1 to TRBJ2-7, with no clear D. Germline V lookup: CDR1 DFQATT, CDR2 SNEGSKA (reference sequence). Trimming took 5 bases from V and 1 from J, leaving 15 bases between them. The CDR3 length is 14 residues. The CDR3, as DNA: TGCAGTGCTCAGGACCGGACGGAATCCTACGAGCAGTACTTC. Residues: CSAQDRTESYEQYF.

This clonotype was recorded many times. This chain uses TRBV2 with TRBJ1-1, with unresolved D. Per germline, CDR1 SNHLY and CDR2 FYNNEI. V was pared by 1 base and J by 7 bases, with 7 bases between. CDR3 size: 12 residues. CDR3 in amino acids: CASSEGQLEAFF. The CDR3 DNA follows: TGTGCCAGCAGTGAAGGTCAGCTTGAAGCTTTCTTT.

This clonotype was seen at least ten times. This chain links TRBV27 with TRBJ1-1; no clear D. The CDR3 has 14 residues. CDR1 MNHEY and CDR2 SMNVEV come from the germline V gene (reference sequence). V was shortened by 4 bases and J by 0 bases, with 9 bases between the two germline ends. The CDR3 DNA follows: TGTGCCAGCAGTTGGGAAGGGATGAACACTGAAGCTTTCTTT. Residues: CASSWEGMNTEAFF.

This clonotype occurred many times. The DNA of the CDR3 is TGTGCCAGCAGCTCCATTGGGACTGAAGCTTTCTTT. This gives the protein CASSSIGTEAFF. The V call is TRBV6-2 or TRBV6-3, the J call TRBJ1-1; D call uncertain. CDR3 length: 12 residues. Germline V lookup: CDR1 MNHEY, CDR2 SVGEGT. V gave up 6 bases and J gave up 5 bases, with 10 bases separating them.

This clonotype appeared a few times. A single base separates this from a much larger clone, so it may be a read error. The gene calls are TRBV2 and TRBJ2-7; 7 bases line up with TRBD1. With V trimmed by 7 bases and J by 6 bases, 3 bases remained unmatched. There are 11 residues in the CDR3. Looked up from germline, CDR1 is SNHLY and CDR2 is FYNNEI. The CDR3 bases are TGTGCCAGCACGCAGGGGGTCGAGCAGTACTTC. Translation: CASTQGVEQYF.